The T cell receptor (beta chain) under discussion was sequenced for a study of identical twins. Points from the study as a whole: Zero-insertion results could be subject to partial confounding by invariant MAIT and iNKT cells.

Unique molecular identifiers were present on the cDNA, which also gained a universal primer site by template switching. Using its own MiXCR run on the 5' RACE reads, TCRdb lists one record per CDR3 protein. The repertoire has around 200,000 distinct CDR3 sequences, around a tenth of them found once; the top ten carry over 4.5%. Of note for this clonotype: The antigen remains undetermined.

The V gene end was trimmed by 3 bases and the J gene end by 7 bases; junction bases not matched to a gene: 9. The CDR3 consists of 15 residues. This TCR was sampled from a woman between 18 and 29 years old in good health. The J gene is TRBJ2-1, the V gene TRBV12-3 or TRBV12-4, with 7 bases matching TRBD1. Sequencing was done on a sample of memory (CD45RO+) T cells sorted from blood. The CDR3 bases are TGTGCCAGCAGTTTGAATTACAGGGGTGGGAATGAGCAGTTCTTC. Translating it yields CASSLNYRGGNEQFF.